The 25 T cell receptor beta chains presented below share a single source sample, sequenced in a study of T cells in Graves' hyperthyroidism and ophthalmopathy. From RNA transcripts, TCR beta CDR3 regions were amplified. When the TCR CDR3 underwent first-round RT-PCR, the HTBI primer set was used. TCRdb reprocessed the multiplex PCR reads via MiXCR and lists one record per CDR3 protein. The sample lists 550,000 to 700,000 distinct CDR3 sequences; around 42% were seen once. Sequencing was done on a sample of peripheral blood or thyroid tissue (not recorded which). The receptors come from an adult woman with Graves' disease, either hyperthyroidism or ophthalmopathy (not recorded which).

The chain recombines TRBV7-2 with TRBJ1-1; D gene ambiguous. CDR1 and CDR2 from the germline V gene are SGHTA and FQGNSA. Trimming cost V 1 base and J 6 bases, with 9 bases left between them. There are 13 residues in the CDR3. The CDR3 loop is CASSLEGFAEAFF. The DNA for the CDR3 is TGTGCCAGCAGCTTAGAGGGTTTCGCTGAAGCTTTCTTT.

The V call is TRBV6-2 or TRBV6-3, the J call TRBJ1-2, with unresolved D. Trimming shortened V by 9 bases and J by 4 bases, and 15 bases separated the two germline ends. The CDR3 totals 13 residues. The germline CDR1 and CDR2 sequences are MNHEY and SVGEGT. The CDR3 loop reads CASSQAASYGYTF. Here the CDR3 DNA reads TGTGCCAGTTCCCAGGCCGCCAGCTATGGCTACACCTTC.

This clonotype occurred many times. The chain carries TRBV6-5 and TRBJ2-7; D unresolved. CDR1 and CDR2 (germline): MNHEY, SVGAGI. V lost 2 bases to trimming and J lost 3 bases, with 14 bases between them. The CDR3 has 15 amino acids. CDR3 in DNA: TGTGCCAGCAGTTACGCCGTAGCAGCCAGCTACGAGCAGTACTTC. It yields the protein CASSYAVAASYEQYF.

This clonotype has ten or more counts. This sequence joins TRBV2 and TRBJ1-3; possibly TRBD1 for D (5 bases). CDR1 SNHLY and CDR2 FYNNEI come from the germline V gene. The length of the CDR3 is 15 residues. The germline V and J ends were trimmed by 6 bases and 0 bases, with 12 bases remaining between them. CDR3 protein: CASSLRTISGNTIYF. The CDR3 nucleotides read TGTGCCAGCAGCCTTAGGACAATCTCTGGAAACACCATATATTTT. The full variable domain, its missing parts supplied by reference TRBV2 and TRBJ1-3, is EPEVTQTPSHQVTQMGQEVILRCVPISNHLYFYWYRQILGQKVEFLVSFYNNEISEKSEIFDDQFSVERPDGSNFTLKIRSTKLEDSAMYFCASSLRTISGNTIYFGEGSWLTVV.

This clonotype was counted only a few times. The CDR3 loop reads CASSENPGTYEQYF. CDR3 nucleotide sequence: TGTGCCAGCAGTGAGAACCCAGGCACCTACGAGCAGTACTTC. The V gene is TRBV28, the J gene TRBJ2-7, with no clear D. There are 14 residues in the CDR3. The germline CDR1 and CDR2 sequences are MDHEN and SYDVKM. Trimming left V 5 bases short and J 2 bases short, with 13 bases between.

V gene TRBV29-1 combines with J gene TRBJ1-1; no definite D call. There are 11 residues in the CDR3. The V and J ends lost 7 bases and 4 bases respectively, with 10 bases between them. Germline V gives CDR1 SQVTM, CDR2 ANQGSEA. The CDR3 sequence: CSAGKGTEAFF. In DNA form, the CDR3 reads TGCAGCGCCGGGAAGGGCACTGAAGCTTTCTTT.

This clonotype was seen many times. The CDR3 here is CASRSGTAPEKLFF. In DNA form, the CDR3 reads TGTGCCAGCAGGTCCGGGACAGCGCCTGAAAAACTGTTTTTT. This chain uses TRBV2 with TRBJ1-4, with 7 bases aligning to TRBD1. CDR3 length: 14 amino acids. J gave up 7 bases and V 6 bases, and 8 bases lay outside the gene matches. Germline V lookup: CDR1 SNHLY, CDR2 FYNNEI.

The gene calls are TRBV15 and TRBJ1-2; TRBD1 agrees at 7 bases. CDR3 length: 14 amino acids. J lost 5 bases, V lost 5 bases, and 8 bases had no gene match. Germline V gene sequence: CDR1 LNHNV, CDR2 YYDKDF (reference sequence). CDR3 protein: CATSAPGTEYGYTF. The CDR3 coding sequence is TGTGCCACCAGCGCGCCCGGGACAGAATATGGCTACACCTTC. Variable domain in full (rest from reference TRBV15 and TRBJ1-2): DAMVIQNPRYQVTQFGKPVTLSCSQTLNHNVMYWYQQKSSQAPKLLFHYYDKDFNNEADTPDNFQSRRPNTSFCFLDIRSPGLGDTAMYLCATSAPGTEYGYTFGSGTRLTVV.

This clonotype was recorded a few times. This chain links TRBV6-6 with TRBJ2-5; D remains unclear. The CDR3 contains 12 residues. Trimming pared 9 bases from V and 2 bases from J, leaving 10 bases between. Germline V gene data show CDR1 as MNHNY and CDR2 as SVGAGI (reference sequence). CDR3 residues: CASRSGQETQYF. CDR3 sequence (DNA): TGTGCCAGTCGGTCAGGACAAGAGACCCAGTACTTC.

This clonotype was found many times. The chain couples TRBV2 to TRBJ1-2; no firm D call. The V end was cut by 6 bases, the J end by 3 bases, with 14 bases between. The CDR3 extends over 14 amino acids. Germline CDR1 and CDR2: SNHLY and FYNNEI. The CDR3: CASRSRGVDYGYTF. Written as DNA, the CDR3 is TGTGCCAGCAGAAGCCGGGGAGTAGACTATGGCTACACCTTC.

CDR3 residues: CSAHQGDSDGYTF. In DNA form, the CDR3 reads TGCAGTGCCCACCAGGGGGACTCGGATGGCTACACCTTC. The chain recombines TRBV20-1 with TRBJ1-2, with 7 positions matching TRBD1. This CDR3 region has 13 residues. The germline V gene has CDR1 DFQATT and CDR2 SNEGSKA (reference sequence). V was pared by 6 bases and J by 6 bases, with 10 bases of the junction left unmatched.

The chain uses TRBV29-1 and TRBJ2-7; 9 bases match TRBD1. CDR3 length: 14 residues. Trimming cost V 4 bases and J 3 bases; bases outside gene matches: 7. In germline, CDR1 is SQVTM, CDR2 ANQGSEA. CDR3 protein: CSVGWTGVGYEQYF. Here the CDR3 DNA reads TGCAGCGTTGGATGGACAGGGGTAGGCTACGAGCAGTACTTC.

This rearrangement joins TRBV6-6 to TRBJ1-4, with no clear D. There are 15 residues in the CDR3. CDR1 is MNHNY and CDR2 is SVGAGI in the germline V gene (reference sequence). V lost 7 bases to trimming and J lost 0 bases, with 12 bases between them. The CDR3 loop reads CASNQVVSTNEKLFF. Here the CDR3 DNA reads TGTGCCAGCAACCAGGTCGTCTCAACTAATGAAAAACTGTTTTTT.

The rearrangement joins TRBV7-8 to TRBJ2-5, with no clear D. The CDR3 has 13 residues. Germline V lookup: CDR1 SGHVS, CDR2 FQNEAQ. V lost 8 bases to trimming and J lost 9 bases, with 19 bases between them. The chain's CDR3 is CASGRTGHPAQYF. The CDR3 region has the DNA TGTGCCAGCGGCCGAACCGGGCATCCGGCCCAGTACTTC.

Notes on this clonotype: Compared with germline, one end of the junction differs, possibly owing to a read error. The J gene is TRBJ2-7, the V gene TRBV7-8, with 7 bases identical to TRBD2. This CDR3 has 15 amino acids. The germline CDR1 and CDR2 sequences are SGHVS and FQNEAQ. The CDR3 coding sequence is TGCGCCAGCAGCTTACAGCGGGGAAGATCCTACGAGCAGTACTTC. This translates into CASSLQRGRSYEQYF. Based on the CDR3 plus reference TRBV7-8 and TRBJ2-7, the full variable domain is GAGVSQSPRYKVAKRGQDVALRCDPISGHVSLFWYQQALGQGPEFLTYFQNEAQLDKSGLPSDRFFAERPEGSVSTLKIQRTQQEDSAVYLCASSLQRGRSYEQYFGPGTRLTVT.

The J gene is TRBJ2-6, the V gene TRBV7-2; possible D gene TRBD1, 6 bases. This CDR3 has 15 amino acids. V was shortened by 7 bases and J by 0 bases, with 10 bases between the two germline ends. CDR1 and CDR2 from the germline V gene are SGHTA and FQGNSA. The CDR3 region has the DNA TGTGCCAGCAACAGGGCAACCTCTGGGGCCAACGTCCTGACTTTC. Translation: CASNRATSGANVLTF.

J is TRBJ2-5 and V is TRBV7-2; 10 bases are a match to TRBD2. There are 13 residues in the CDR3. CDR1 SGHTA and CDR2 FQGNSA come from the germline V gene. V gave up 7 bases and J gave up 5 bases; unmatched junction bases: 4. CDR3 sequence: CASNSGRVETQYF. The CDR3 DNA reads TGTGCCAGCAACAGCGGGAGGGTGGAGACCCAGTACTTC.

On this clonotype: Germline is not matched at one junction end, which may reflect a read error. The chain uses TRBV6-1 and TRBJ2-6; no clear D gene. The CDR3 length is 14 residues. The V gene's germline CDR1 is MNHNS and CDR2 SASEGT. Written as DNA, the CDR3 is TGTGCCATCAGTGAGTCGACCGGGGCCAACGTCCTGACTTTC. This codes for CAISESTGANVLTF.

The chain recombines TRBV7-9 with TRBJ1-3; D remains unclear. The CDR3 consists of 15 residues. CDR1 and CDR2 (germline): SEHNR, FQNEAQ (reference sequence). Trimming took 1 base from V and 3 from J, leaving 10 bases between them. The CDR3 loop is CASSLVSSVGNTIYF. The CDR3 nucleotides are TGTGCCAGCAGCTTAGTGTCTTCCGTTGGAAACACCATATATTTT.

The rearrangement joins TRBV20-1 to TRBJ2-7, with a weak D call TRBD2 (6 bases). V was cut by 3 bases and J by 3 bases, with 12 bases left in between. This CDR3 is built from 13 residues. The V gene's germline CDR1 is DFQATT and CDR2 SNEGSKA (reference sequence). The CDR3 DNA reads as TGCAGTGCTAGCGGGAGACACAACTACGAGCAGTACTTC. Translation: CSASGRHNYEQYF.

The rearrangement joins TRBV11-2 to TRBJ1-5; 11 bases align to TRBD1. This CDR3 comprises 15 residues. The V gene end was trimmed by 5 bases and the J gene end by 5 bases; junction bases not matched to a gene: 5. The germline V gene has CDR1 SGHAT and CDR2 FQNNGV. The CDR3 bases are TGTGCCAGCAGCGCGGACAGGGGGCTAGATCAGCCCCAGCATTTT. This gives the protein CASSADRGLDQPQHF.

This chain connects TRBV20-1 to TRBJ1-5; 7 bases align to TRBD1. This CDR3 comprises 16 residues. Trimming took 6 bases from V and 3 from J; bases not matched to a gene: 14. Germline CDR1 reads DFQATT; CDR2 reads SNEGSKA (reference sequence). Written as DNA, the CDR3 is TGCAGTGCCAGCTCACGACAGGGACTTATCAATCAGCCCCAGCATTTT. Translating gives CSASSRQGLINQPQHF.

This rearrangement joins TRBV10-3 to TRBJ1-1; unclear D gene. With 0 bases removed from V and 3 bases from J, the gap between germline ends came to 11 bases. Per the germline V gene, CDR1 is ENHRY and CDR2 is SYGVKD. The CDR3 extends over 15 amino acids. CDR3 in DNA: TGTGCCATCAGTGAGTCGAAGGCGCCGTACACTGAAGCTTTCTTT. Translating it yields CAISESKAPYTEAFF.

This clonotype was seen ten or more times. The rearrangement joins TRBV6-1 to TRBJ1-5; no clear D. V lost 2 bases to trimming and J lost 1 base, with 3 bases between them. The germline V gene has CDR1 MNHNS and CDR2 SASEGT. The CDR3 extends over 13 amino acids. CDR3 in DNA: TGTGCCAGCAGTGAATCGAGCAATCAGCCCCAGCATTTT. Protein: CASSESSNQPQHF.

The table lists this clonotype with many counts. The gene calls are TRBV5-1 and TRBJ1-1; 9 bases fit TRBD1. The J segment lost 5 bases and the V segment lost 3 bases, leaving 8 bases of the junction unmatched. CDR1 and CDR2 from the germline V gene are SGHRS and YFSETQ. The CDR3 contains 15 residues. The DNA of the CDR3 is TGCGCCAGCAGCTGGCCGAGACAGGGGGGGACTGAAGCTTTCTTT. It translates to CASSWPRQGGTEAFF.